A single sample gave rise to the 21 T cell receptor beta chains below, sequenced in a study of shared clonotypes between healthy human individuals. Generated by immunoSEQ multiplex PCR, the TCRdb table keeps only in-frame clones and is missing some. This sample yields roughly 2 million clones, of which about 94% are seen a single time; around 0.13% belongs to the top ten. What was sequenced was naive CD4+ T cells sorted from blood. The sample's subset: CD45RA+ positively selected. The receptors originated from a young man in good health.

The chain links TRBV29-1 to TRBJ1-1; D is ambiguous. Between the trimmed V and J ends, which lost 3 bases and 11 bases, there was a span of 16 bases. The germline gives CDR1 SQVTM, CDR2 ANQGSEA. The CDR3 sequence is 12 residues long. The CDR3 loop is CSVELDNGLAFF. In nucleotides, the CDR3 is TGCAGCGTTGAGTTAGACAACGGCTTGGCTTTCTTT.

The chain has TRBV9 and TRBJ2-2, with 12 bases identical to TRBD2. The V gene's germline CDR1 is SGDLS and CDR2 YYNGEE. The CDR3 covers 14 residues. V lost 8 bases to trimming and J lost 3 bases; unmatched junction nucleotides: 2. The CDR3 DNA sequence: TGTGCCAGTAGACTAGCGGGAGACACCGGGGAGCTGTTTTTT. It codes for CASRLAGDTGELFF.

The chain couples TRBV9 to TRBJ2-3; no clear D gene. The CDR3 covers 15 residues. Germline V lookup: CDR1 SGDLS, CDR2 YYNGEE. Deletions cut 0 bases from V and 4 bases from J, with 12 bases between. The CDR3 reads CASSVVGGAPDTQYF. The CDR3 DNA reads TGTGCCAGCAGCGTAGTGGGCGGCGCCCCAGATACGCAGTATTTT.

CDR3 coding DNA: TGTGCCAGCAGTGTTGGGCAGAGGGATGGCTACACCTTC. Its translation is CASSVGQRDGYTF. This chain joins TRBV2 and TRBJ1-2; D not certain. Germline V gene sequence: CDR1 SNHLY, CDR2 FYNNEI. V was clipped by 4 bases and J by 6 bases, with 12 bases between them. The CDR3 is 13 amino acids.

The chain is built from TRBV30 and TRBJ1-2; unclear D gene. Between the trimmed V and J ends, which lost 0 bases and 8 bases, there was a span of 16 bases. Germline-derived CDR1 and CDR2 are GTSNPN and SVGIG (reference sequence). The CDR3 runs 14 residues. CDR3 region: CAWSVGPPRGGYTF. For the CDR3, the DNA is TGTGCCTGGAGTGTAGGTCCTCCCCGAGGCGGCTACACCTTC.

The chain couples TRBV6-1 to TRBJ1-5; D gene ambiguous. In germline, CDR1 is MNHNS, CDR2 SASEGT. The ends were cut back, 1 base at V and 0 bases at J, with 7 bases in the middle. The CDR3 sequence is 15 residues long. The CDR3 spells CASSEDGLSNQPQHF. The CDR3 region has the DNA TGTGCCAGCAGTGAAGATGGACTTAGCAATCAGCCCCAGCATTTT.

V usage is TRBV28 and J usage is TRBJ2-3, with 10 bases fitting TRBD1. The J segment lost 2 bases and the V segment lost 1 base, leaving 6 bases of the junction unmatched. This CDR3 contains 17 residues. Germline assignment: CDR1 MDHEN and CDR2 SYDVKM. In DNA, the CDR3 is TGTGCCAGCAGTTTATCCTCGGGACAGGGGTTCACAGATACGCAGTATTTT. As protein: CASSLSSGQGFTDTQYF. The full variable domain, rest sourced from reference TRBV28 and TRBJ2-3, is DVKVTQSSRYLVKRTGEKVFLECVQDMDHENMFWYRQDPGLGLRLIYFSYDVKMKEKGDIPEGYSVSREKKERFSLILESASTNQTSMYLCASSLSSGQGFTDTQYFGPGTRLTVL.

The rearrangement links TRBV30 to TRBJ1-4, with D possibly TRBD1 on 5 matching bases. The ends were cut back, 3 bases at V and 7 bases at J, with 15 bases in the middle. The CDR3 totals 14 residues. CDR1 and CDR2 from the germline V gene are GTSNPN and SVGIG (reference sequence). The CDR3 nucleotides read TGTGCCTGGAGAGGTAACAGGTGGAGTGAAAAACTGTTTTTT. It yields the protein CAWRGNRWSEKLFF.

The chain employs TRBV18 and TRBJ2-2; D unclear. The CDR3 sequence is 14 residues long. V was cut by 6 bases and J by 7 bases, with 15 bases left in between. The V gene's germline CDR1 is KGHSH and CDR2 LQKENI. The CDR3 sequence is CASSLQHKVGELFF. The CDR3 region has the DNA TGTGCCAGCTCCCTCCAGCATAAGGTCGGGGAGCTGTTTTTT.

The V and J genes are TRBV11-2 and TRBJ2-4; TRBD2 is a possible D gene (6 bases). The CDR3 extends over 16 amino acids. V lost 3 bases and J 1 base, leaving 13 bases between the germline ends. In germline, CDR1 is SGHAT, CDR2 FQNNGV. Here the CDR3 reads CASSLEGLLAKNIQYF. CDR3 DNA sequence: TGTGCCAGCAGCTTGGAGGGTCTCTTGGCCAAAAACATTCAGTACTTC.

The chain uses TRBV6-1 and TRBJ1-5; D remains ambiguous. V lost 3 bases, J lost 9 bases, and 6 bases lay in between. The CDR3 is 11 residues long. CDR1 is MNHNS and CDR2 is SASEGT in the germline V gene. The CDR3 loop is CASSDRMPQHF. The CDR3 DNA sequence: TGTGCCAGCAGTGATCGGATGCCCCAGCATTTT.

About this clone itself: Within the sample, other DNA sequences also encode this same CDR3. This chain uses TRBV6-5 with TRBJ2-3; D remains unclear. Germline-derived CDR1 and CDR2 are MNHEY and SVGAGI. CDR3 length: 15 residues. The ends were cut back, 0 bases at V and 0 bases at J, with 7 bases in the middle. The CDR3 is CASSYSLGSTDTQYF. The CDR3 DNA sequence: TGTGCCAGCAGTTACTCTCTGGGCAGCACAGATACGCAGTATTTT.

This chain uses TRBV18 with TRBJ2-5; D is ambiguous. Trimming took off 3 bases at V and 5 bases at J, with 13 bases between the two ends. Germline V gene data show CDR1 as KGHSH and CDR2 as LQKENI. This CDR3 region has 14 residues. The CDR3 protein is CASSPNTLGETQYF. The CDR3 DNA sequence: TGTGCCAGCTCACCTAATACGCTGGGGGAGACCCAGTACTTC.

CDR3 sequence (DNA): TGTGCCAGCAGCTTAGTGGGGGCCAGCTCTGGAAACACCATATATTTT. The encoded protein is CASSLVGASSGNTIYF. The rearrangement uses TRBV7-4 and TRBJ1-3; tentatively, D is TRBD1 (6 bases). The CDR3 consists of 16 residues. The germline V gene encodes CDR1 SGHVT and CDR2 SQSDAQ. The V gene lost 1 base and the J gene lost 0 bases, with 10 bases spanning the gap.

The chain uses TRBV25-1 and TRBJ1-1, with a possible D match to TRBD1 (6 bases). The germline V and J ends were trimmed by 6 bases and 9 bases, with 20 bases remaining between them. Germline V gene lookup returns CDR1 MGHDK and CDR2 SYGVNS. The CDR3 runs 14 residues. The CDR3 is CASSRNIAGGQAFF. CDR3 coding DNA: TGTGCCAGCAGCCGTAATATAGCCGGGGGGCAAGCTTTCTTT.

The V gene is TRBV6-1, the J gene TRBJ1-6, with D possibly matching TRBD1 (5 bases). CDR3 size: 15 residues. Germline-derived CDR1 and CDR2 are MNHNS and SASEGT. Deletions cut 10 bases from V and 9 bases from J, with 22 bases between. This CDR3 reads CAIAQGEVPPSPLHF. The CDR3 DNA sequence: TGTGCCATCGCCCAGGGTGAGGTCCCACCTTCACCCCTCCACTTT.

This sequence joins TRBV4-3 and TRBJ1-4; no firm D call. The germline V and J ends were trimmed by 0 bases and 10 bases, with 9 bases remaining between them. The CDR3 sequence is 13 residues long. CDR1 and CDR2 from the germline V gene are LGHNA and YSLEER. CDR3 in DNA: TGCGCCAGCAGCCAAGATCCAGTGGGAAAACTGTTTTTT. It codes for CASSQDPVGKLFF.

The genes are TRBV28 and TRBJ1-5, with TRBD1 identical over 8 bases. Unmatched junction bases numbered 11, after V lost 4 bases and J lost 3 bases. There are 17 residues in the CDR3. Per germline, CDR1 MDHEN and CDR2 SYDVKM. The CDR3 region is CASSSPQTGAHNQPQHF. The CDR3 DNA sequence: TGTGCCAGCAGTTCCCCTCAGACAGGGGCCCACAATCAGCCCCAGCATTTT.

The V and J genes are TRBV5-6 and TRBJ1-6; D is unresolved. The CDR3 consists of 15 residues. Germline-derived CDR1 and CDR2 are SGHDT and YYEEEE. With 0 bases removed from V and 5 bases from J, the gap between germline ends came to 9 bases. CDR3 DNA sequence: TGTGCCAGCAGCTTGGTTGCCAGAAATAATTCACCCCTCCACTTT. Its protein is CASSLVARNNSPLHF.

V usage is TRBV7-3 and J usage is TRBJ2-3; 7 bases map to TRBD1. Germline V lookup: CDR1 SGHTA, CDR2 FQGTGA. The CDR3 spans 15 residues. The V gene end was trimmed by 5 bases and the J gene end by 3 bases; junction bases not matched to a gene: 8. CDR3 in amino acids: CASSPQGLQTDTQYF. In nucleotides, the CDR3 is TGTGCCAGCAGCCCACAGGGGCTTCAGACAGATACGCAGTATTTT. Full variable domain (remainder filled in from reference TRBV7-3 and TRBJ2-3): GAGVSQTPSNKVTEKGKYVELRCDPISGHTALYWYRQSLGQGPEFLIYFQGTGAADDSGLPNDRFFAVRPEGSVSTLKIQRTERGDSAVYLCASSPQGLQTDTQYFGPGTRLTVL.

In DNA, the CDR3 is TGTGCCAGCAGTGATTGGGGGAATTTGGGGAACACTGAAGCTTTCTTT. This translates into CASSDWGNLGNTEAFF. This sequence joins TRBV6-1 and TRBJ1-1; D might be TRBD1 (5 bases). Germline loops: CDR1 MNHNS, CDR2 SASEGT. CDR3 length: 16 residues. With 3 bases removed from V and 1 base from J, the gap between germline ends came to 15 bases.